This TCR beta chain was identified in a study of T-cell memory formation after mild COVID-19. The germline V and J ends were trimmed by 2 bases and 6 bases, with 8 bases remaining between them. The CDR3 consists of 14 residues. Looked up from germline, CDR1 is KGHSH and CDR2 is LQKENI. After 5'RACE with constant-segment primers, TCR alpha and TCR beta cDNA libraries carrying sample barcodes and UMIs were obtained. TCRdb recomputed calls from the 5' RACE reads with MiXCR, one row per CDR3 protein. This sample yields 150,000 to 200,000 distinct CDR3 sequences, of which less than 20% are seen a single time; 3.5% to 5% belongs to the top ten.

The specimen was PBMCs or a T cell subset sorted from them (not recorded which). The source of this sequence is a man aged 18 to 29 who had mild COVID-19 (a few samples of this study predate the infection). Cell type and time point are not known. The V gene is TRBV18, the J gene TRBJ1-6; no clear D gene. For the CDR3, the DNA is TGTGCCAGCTCACCATCAGATACTAATTCACCCCTCCACTTT. Residues: CASSPSDTNSPLHF. The full variable domain, rest sourced from reference TRBV18 and TRBJ1-6, is NAGVMQNPRHLVRRRGQEARLRCSPMKGHSHVYWYRQLPEEGLKFMVYLQKENIIDESGMPKERFSAEFPKEGPSILRIQQVVRGDSAAYFCASSPSDTNSPLHFGNGTRLTVT.